A single sample gave rise to the 19 T cell receptor beta chains below, sequenced in a study of immune evolution from preneoplasia to lung adenocarcinoma (dated by TCRdb to the early 2020s). Receptor amplification or capture employed the immunoSEQ multiplex PCR assay. What TCRdb holds here is the immuneACCESS table cut down to in-frame rearrangements. Part of the clones is not present; checked against another copy, under half of the missing clones reflect an unresolved V gene, and the others are unexplained. This sample is represented by approximately 6,200 clones; around four fifths of them were singletons. 5% to 7% of the sample lies in the top ten. Sequencing used FFPE minimally invasive lung adenocarcinoma tissue. Explained via the paper, the cell subset or site label denotes: micro-invasive lung adenocarcinoma (MIA). The receptors originated from a person between 50 and 70 years old with lung adenocarcinoma.

This clone turned up a few times. The V call is TRBV7-6, the J call TRBJ1-6; 10 positions agree with TRBD1. Germline values: CDR1 SGHVS, CDR2 FNYEAQ. J was trimmed by 9 bases and V by 4 bases; bases with no gene match: 9. This CDR3 is 16 amino acids long. CDR3 sequence: CASSSSAGQGFSPLHF. Here the CDR3 DNA reads TGTGCCAGCAGCTCTAGTGCGGGACAGGGGTTTTCACCCCTCCACTTT.

The J gene is TRBJ2-4, the V gene TRBV4-1; 7 nucleotides align to TRBD2. Germline CDR1 is MGHRA and CDR2 is YSYEKL. The J segment lost 0 bases and the V segment lost 3 bases, leaving 11 bases of the junction unmatched. The CDR3 has 18 amino acids. CDR3: CASSHSGGGSVAKNIQYF. CDR3 in DNA: TGCGCCAGCAGCCATTCTGGGGGGGGGTCTGTAGCCAAAAACATTCAGTACTTC.

V and J are TRBV5-5 and TRBJ1-2, with D perhaps TRBD1 (5 bases). Trimming left V 4 bases short and J 4 bases short, with 17 bases between. This CDR3 has 15 amino acids. Germline CDR1 and CDR2: SGHKS and YYEKEE (reference sequence). The chain's CDR3 is CASSGHYGIGYGYTF. The CDR3 nucleotides are TGTGCCAGCAGCGGACATTACGGGATTGGCTATGGCTACACCTTC.

This chain links TRBV2 with TRBJ1-2; D gene ambiguous. V lost 6 bases and J 0 bases, leaving 14 bases between the germline ends. The CDR3 is made up of 15 amino acids. Germline loops: CDR1 SNHLY, CDR2 FYNNEI. This CDR3 is CASSLSALANYGYTF. CDR3 bases: TGTGCCAGCAGCCTCAGCGCTCTAGCTAACTATGGCTACACCTTC. Supplemented by reference TRBV2 and TRBJ1-2, the full variable domain reads EPEVTQTPSHQVTQMGQEVILRCVPISNHLYFYWYRQILGQKVEFLVSFYNNEISEKSEIFDDQFSVERPDGSNFTLKIRSTKLEDSAMYFCASSLSALANYGYTFGSGTRLTVV.

V gene TRBV6-1 combines with J gene TRBJ1-2; D may be TRBD1 (6 bases). V was pared by 0 bases and J by 3 bases, with 11 bases between. Germline lookup yields CDR1 MNHNS and CDR2 SASEGT. The CDR3 spans 15 residues. The CDR3 protein is CASSEAGRGHYGYTF. The CDR3 coding sequence is TGTGCCAGCAGTGAAGCTGGCAGGGGCCACTATGGCTACACCTTC.

The sample holds a few counts of this clone. V gene TRBV7-2 combines with J gene TRBJ1-1; 11 bases match TRBD1. The CDR3 length is 18 residues. In germline, CDR1 is SGHTA, CDR2 FQGNSA. The V and J ends lost 5 bases and 1 base, in that order; junction bases with no gene match: 12. For the CDR3, the DNA is TGTGCCAGCAGCCCGCGGGGGACAGGGGGACTGAAGAACACTGAAGCTTTCTTT. Its translation is CASSPRGTGGLKNTEAFF. Variable domain in full (rest from reference TRBV7-2 and TRBJ1-1): GAGVSQSPSNKVTEKGKDVELRCDPISGHTALYWYRQSLGQGLEFLIYFQGNSAPDKSGLPSDRFSAERTGGSVSTLTIQRTQQEDSAVYLCASSPRGTGGLKNTEAFFGQGTRLTVV.

The chain's CDR3 is CASSFGPLGYEQYF. CDR3 DNA: TGTGCCAGCAGCTTTGGCCCCCTGGGCTACGAGCAGTACTTC. V gene TRBV7-2 combines with J gene TRBJ2-7; D gene unclear. Germline assignment: CDR1 SGHTA and CDR2 FQGNSA. The CDR3 totals 14 residues. Between the trimmed V and J ends, which lost 3 bases and 3 bases, there was a span of 12 bases.

The chain is built from TRBV6-1 and TRBJ1-1, with D possibly being TRBD1 (5 bases). The CDR3 loop spans 14 amino acids. Trimming cost V 6 bases and J 4 bases, with 15 bases left between them. The germline gives CDR1 MNHNS, CDR2 SASEGT. This CDR3 reads CASRRDDGGTEAFF. Written as DNA, the CDR3 is TGTGCCAGCAGAAGGGACGACGGGGGCACTGAAGCTTTCTTT.

The chain carries TRBV5-4 and TRBJ2-2; 9 positions agree with TRBD2. Germline values: CDR1 SGHNT, CDR2 YYREEE (reference sequence). The CDR3 sequence is 15 residues long. Trimming removed 5 bases from V and 6 bases from J; junction bases left unmatched: 8. The CDR3 protein is CASSSSLAGAGELFF. The CDR3 nucleotides read TGTGCCAGCAGTTCCTCCTTAGCGGGAGCCGGGGAGCTGTTTTTT.

The chain combines TRBV28 with TRBJ2-7, with TRBD1 matching 7 bases. The CDR3 is made up of 15 amino acids. The V gene's germline CDR1 is MDHEN and CDR2 SYDVKM. J was trimmed by 2 bases and V by 3 bases; bases with no gene match: 7. DNA for the CDR3: TGTGCCAGCAGTTTCAGAGGACAGGAGCCCTACGAGCAGTACTTC. It specifies CASSFRGQEPYEQYF.

The gene calls are TRBV5-1 and TRBJ2-3; the D gene is possibly TRBD2 (6 bases). The CDR3 runs to 13 residues. Trimming removed 0 bases at V and 12 bases at J, with 14 bases between. CDR1 is SGHRS and CDR2 is YFSETQ in the germline V gene. CDR3 amino acids: CASSLAGGGFQYF. The CDR3 region has the DNA TGCGCCAGCAGCTTGGCCGGGGGAGGTTTTCAGTATTTT. The full variable domain, rest sourced from reference TRBV5-1 and TRBJ2-3, is KAGVTQTPRYLIKTRGQQVTLSCSPISGHRSVSWYQQTPGQGLQFLFEYFSETQRNKGNFPGRFSGRQFSNSRSEMNVSTLELGDSALYLCASSLAGGGFQYFGPGTRLTVL.

The V gene is TRBV7-9, the J gene TRBJ2-3; 8 bases align to TRBD2. The length of the CDR3 is 16 residues. V was clipped by 2 bases and J by 1 base; unmatched bases: 5. CDR1 and CDR2 from the germline V gene are SEHNR and FQNEAQ (reference sequence). CDR3 nucleotide sequence: TGTGCCAGCAGCTTATGGGCAGCGGGGGGCACAGATACGCAGTATTTT. Its protein product is CASSLWAAGGTDTQYF.

The chain is built from TRBV6-1 and TRBJ1-1; possibly TRBD1 for D (6 bases). CDR3 length: 12 residues. Trimming left V 4 bases short and J 9 bases short, with 12 bases between. Germline lookup yields CDR1 MNHNS and CDR2 SASEGT. Written as DNA, the CDR3 is TGTGCCAGCAGTGTGGACAGACTGCAAGCTTTCTTT. Translation gives CASSVDRLQAFF.

The V and J genes are TRBV7-9 and TRBJ2-3; D may be TRBD1 (6 bases). Germline assignment: CDR1 SEHNR and CDR2 FQNEAQ (reference sequence). This CDR3 has 18 amino acids. V shed 3 bases and J shed 6 bases, with 25 bases lying between them. The CDR3 DNA reads as TGTGCCAGCAGCTTGAAGTGGGGTGGGCAGGGGCCTAGTGATACGCAGTATTTT. Translating it yields CASSLKWGGQGPSDTQYF.

V gene TRBV5-6 combines with J gene TRBJ2-1; the D is unclear. Germline lookup yields CDR1 SGHDT and CDR2 YYEEEE. The ends were cut back, 1 base at V and 7 bases at J, with 12 bases in the middle. This CDR3 contains 14 residues. The CDR3 DNA reads as TGTGCCAGCAGCTTGAGGCGGACGCGAAATGAGCAGTTCTTC. Its translation is CASSLRRTRNEQFF.

The chain links TRBV28 to TRBJ2-7; 8 nucleotides line up with TRBD2. Germline CDR1 and CDR2: MDHEN and SYDVKM. J was trimmed by 0 bases and V by 3 bases; bases with no gene match: 7. The CDR3 has 16 amino acids. For the CDR3, the DNA is TGTGCCAGCAGTTTTCATCTAGCGGGTCTCTCCTACGAGCAGTACTTC. This sequence encodes CASSFHLAGLSYEQYF.

The chain links TRBV2 to TRBJ2-1; no clear D. Germline assignment: CDR1 SNHLY and CDR2 FYNNEI. V lost 6 bases and J 0 bases, leaving 6 bases between the germline ends. The CDR3 is 13 residues long. This CDR3 is CASRASSYNEQFF. The CDR3 bases are TGTGCCAGCAGGGCCAGCTCCTACAATGAGCAGTTCTTC.

This clone turned up a few times. The chain employs TRBV19 and TRBJ1-4; D is possibly TRBD1 (5 bases). Trimming took 9 bases from V and 6 from J, leaving 17 bases between them. The CDR3 is 14 residues long. Looked up from germline, CDR1 is LNHDA and CDR2 is SQIVND (reference sequence). CDR3 residues: CASTMGGLDEKLFF. The CDR3, as DNA: TGTGCCAGCACCATGGGGGGTTTAGATGAAAAACTGTTTTTT.

This chain links TRBV5-6 with TRBJ2-7; D unresolved. This CDR3 spans 14 amino acids. Looked up from germline, CDR1 is SGHDT and CDR2 is YYEEEE. Trimming pared 1 base from V and 3 bases from J, leaving 11 bases between. The CDR3 loop reads CASSLITAYYEQYF. CDR3 nucleotides: TGTGCCAGCAGCTTGATTACAGCTTACTACGAGCAGTACTTC.